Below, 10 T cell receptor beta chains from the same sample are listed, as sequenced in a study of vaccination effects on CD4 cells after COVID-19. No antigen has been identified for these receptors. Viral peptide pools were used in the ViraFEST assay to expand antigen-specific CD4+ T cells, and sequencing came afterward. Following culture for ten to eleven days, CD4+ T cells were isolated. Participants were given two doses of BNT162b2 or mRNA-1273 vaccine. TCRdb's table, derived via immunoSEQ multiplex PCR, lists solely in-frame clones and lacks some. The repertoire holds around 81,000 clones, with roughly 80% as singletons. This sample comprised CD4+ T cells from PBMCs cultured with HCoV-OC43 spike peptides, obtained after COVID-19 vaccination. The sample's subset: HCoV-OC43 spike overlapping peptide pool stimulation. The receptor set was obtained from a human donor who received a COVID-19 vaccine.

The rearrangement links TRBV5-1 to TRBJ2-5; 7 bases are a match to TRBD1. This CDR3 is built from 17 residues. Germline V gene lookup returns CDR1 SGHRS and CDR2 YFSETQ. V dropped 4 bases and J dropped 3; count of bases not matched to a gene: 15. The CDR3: CASSKNGVETGKETQYF. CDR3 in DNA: TGCGCCAGCAGCAAGAATGGAGTAGAGACAGGGAAAGAGACCCAGTACTTC.

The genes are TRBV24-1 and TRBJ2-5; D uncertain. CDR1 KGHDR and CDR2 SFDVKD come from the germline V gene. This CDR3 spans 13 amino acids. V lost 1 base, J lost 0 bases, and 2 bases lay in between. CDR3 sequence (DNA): TGTGCCACCAGTGATTTAAACCAAGAGACCCAGTACTTC. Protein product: CATSDLNQETQYF.

The CDR3 DNA sequence: TGTGCCAGCGGACACAACACCGGGGAGCTGTTTTTT. Its translation is CASGHNTGELFF. The V call is TRBV7-2, the J call TRBJ2-2; possible D gene TRBD1, 5 bases. Trimming stripped 8 bases from V and 2 bases from J, with 6 bases between. This CDR3 is built from 12 residues. Germline V lookup: CDR1 SGHTA, CDR2 FQGNSA.

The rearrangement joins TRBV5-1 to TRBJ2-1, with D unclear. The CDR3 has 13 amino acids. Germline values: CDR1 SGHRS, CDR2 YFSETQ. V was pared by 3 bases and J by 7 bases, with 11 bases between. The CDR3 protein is CASSSRVDNEQFF. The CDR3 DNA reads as TGCGCCAGCAGCTCCCGCGTCGATAATGAGCAGTTCTTC.

The CDR3: CASSLSGTGGYEQYV. DNA of the CDR3: TGTGCCAGCAGTTTATCCGGGACAGGCGGCTACGAGCAGTACGTC. The chain uses TRBV27 and TRBJ2-7, with 8 positions matching TRBD1. The CDR3 contains 15 residues. Germline CDR1 reads MNHEY; CDR2 reads SMNVEV (reference sequence). The ends lost 0 bases at V and 3 bases at J; junction bases unmatched: 4.

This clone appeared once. This chain's CDR3 is CASSGQDYGYTF. The CDR3 coding sequence is TGTGCCAGCAGCGGGCAGGACTATGGCTACACCTTC. The chain carries TRBV2 and TRBJ1-2; D gene uncertain. The V gene's germline CDR1 is SNHLY and CDR2 FYNNEI. With 6 bases removed from V and 3 bases from J, the gap between germline ends came to 8 bases. This CDR3 is built from 12 residues.

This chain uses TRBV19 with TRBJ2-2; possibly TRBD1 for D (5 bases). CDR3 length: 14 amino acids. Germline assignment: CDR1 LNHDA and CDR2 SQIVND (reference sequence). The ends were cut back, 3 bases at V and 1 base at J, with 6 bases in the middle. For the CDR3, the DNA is TGTGCCAGTAGTATTACAGGGAACACCGGGGAGCTGTTTTTT. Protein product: CASSITGNTGELFF.

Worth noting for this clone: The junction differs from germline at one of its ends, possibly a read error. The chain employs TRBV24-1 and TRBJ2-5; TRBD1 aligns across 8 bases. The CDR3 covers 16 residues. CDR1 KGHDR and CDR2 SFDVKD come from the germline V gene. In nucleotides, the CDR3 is TGTGTCACCAGTGATCCAGGGGGCAGTAGCCAAGAGACCCAGTACTTC. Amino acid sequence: CVTSDPGGSSQETQYF.

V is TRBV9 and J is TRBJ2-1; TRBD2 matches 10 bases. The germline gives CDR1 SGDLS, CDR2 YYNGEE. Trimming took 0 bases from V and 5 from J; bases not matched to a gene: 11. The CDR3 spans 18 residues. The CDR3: CASSVEPGTSAPNNEQFF. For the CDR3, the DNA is TGTGCCAGCAGCGTAGAACCCGGGACTAGCGCCCCCAACAATGAGCAGTTCTTC.

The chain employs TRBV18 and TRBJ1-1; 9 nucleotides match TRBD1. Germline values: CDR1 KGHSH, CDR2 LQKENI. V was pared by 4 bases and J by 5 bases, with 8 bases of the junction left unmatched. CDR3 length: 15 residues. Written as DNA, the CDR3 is TGTGCCAGCTCACTACAGGGGGCAGGGGGGACTGAAGCTTTCTTT. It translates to CASSLQGAGGTEAFF.